This T cell receptor beta chain was profiled in a study of radiation and T cells in renal cell carcinoma. Findings of the study overall: Without pretreatment biopsies, baseline tumor clonotype presence was undetermined.

V dropped 3 bases and J dropped 0; count of bases not matched to a gene: 10. The germline V gene encodes CDR1 SGHNT and CDR2 YYREEE (reference sequence). This CDR3 spans 17 amino acids. Data came from immunoSEQ multiplex PCR; TCRdb stores just in-frame clones and leaves some out. The sample lists about 22,000 clones, nearly 80% seen once, with around 37% in the top ten. About this clone itself: The antigen remains undetermined.

Time point meaning: baseline pretreatment blood. Stated treatment: 15 Gy SBRT to primary tumor, nephrectomy 4 weeks later. Blood was sampled at baseline, 2 weeks and 4 weeks after SBRT. Clear cell pathology was present in this patient's renal cell carcinoma. Sequenced material: blood, taken from a patient whose treatment included radiotherapy and nephrectomy. The TCR originated in a man in his sixties with renal cell carcinoma. The J gene is TRBJ2-3, the V gene TRBV5-4; 7 bases map to TRBD2. The CDR3 DNA reads as TGTGCCAGCAGCTGGGGGATCCGGGAGGCTAGCACAGATACGCAGTATTTT. Residues: CASSWGIREASTDTQYF. Full variable domain (missing parts from reference TRBV5-4 and TRBJ2-3): ETGVTQSPTHLIKTRGQQVTLRCSSQSGHNTVSWYQQALGQGPQFIFQYYREEENGRGNFPPRFSGLQFPNYSSELNVNALELDDSALYLCASSWGIREASTDTQYFGPGTRLTVL.